These 7 T cell receptor beta chains were sequenced from one sample in a study of blood T cell repertoires in COVID-19. Sequencing was performed with immunoSEQ multiplex PCR; in TCRdb, only in-frame clones are kept and a portion is missing. The table shows some 200,000 clones, with roughly 80% occurring only once. Sequencing was done on a sample of peripheral blood. The receptors derive from a man aged 25-45 years with active or convalescent COVID-19.

V usage is TRBV19 and J usage is TRBJ2-1; 7 positions agree with TRBD1. The ends lost 4 bases at V and 9 bases at J; junction bases unmatched: 12. Per germline, CDR1 LNHDA and CDR2 SQIVND (reference sequence). CDR3 size: 15 residues. CDR3 sequence: CASSRPGDRAAEQFF. The CDR3 DNA reads as TGTGCCAGTAGTAGGCCAGGTGACAGGGCGGCTGAGCAGTTCTTC.

The rearrangement joins TRBV9 to TRBJ2-5; D possibly corresponds to TRBD1 (6 bases). V was pared by 4 bases and J by 1 base, with 11 bases between. This CDR3 contains 14 residues. Germline loops: CDR1 SGDLS, CDR2 YYNGEE. As DNA, the CDR3 is TGTGCCAGCAGCACACAGGGCTCCCAAGAGACCCAGTACTTC. Its translation: CASSTQGSQETQYF. Full variable domain (remainder filled in from reference TRBV9 and TRBJ2-5): DSGVTQTPKHLITATGQRVTLRCSPRSGDLSVYWYQQSLDQGLQFLIQYYNGEERAKGNILERFSAQQFPDLHSELNLSSLELGDSALYFCASSTQGSQETQYFGPGTRLLVL.

The V gene is TRBV7-9, the J gene TRBJ1-3; D is uncertain. CDR3 size: 15 residues. Between the trimmed V and J ends, which lost 1 base and 3 bases, there was a span of 10 bases. CDR1 and CDR2 (germline): SEHNR, FQNEAQ (reference sequence). For the CDR3, the DNA is TGTGCCAGCAGCTTAGGGCAAAATCTTGGAAACACCATATATTTT. It encodes CASSLGQNLGNTIYF.

The chain joins TRBV28 to TRBJ1-2, with 9 bases identical to TRBD1. Germline CDR1 and CDR2: MDHEN and SYDVKM. The V segment lost 5 bases and the J segment 4 bases; nucleotides outside the gene matches: 11. The CDR3 covers 16 residues. CDR3 sequence reads: CASSPRTGGGGYGYTF. In DNA form, the CDR3 reads TGTGCCAGCAGTCCCCGTACAGGGGGCGGGGGCTATGGCTACACCTTC.

The J gene is TRBJ1-3, the V gene TRBV7-6, with D perhaps matching TRBD1 (5 bases). From germline, CDR1 is SGHVS and CDR2 FNYEAQ. V shed 5 bases and J shed 9 bases, with 20 bases lying between them. The CDR3 covers 15 residues. CDR3 loop: CASSLLRDFGGTIYF. The CDR3 nucleotides are TGTGCCAGCAGCCTACTTCGGGACTTCGGAGGCACCATATATTTT.

V and J are TRBV18 and TRBJ2-2; 9 bases line up with TRBD1. From germline, CDR1 is KGHSH and CDR2 LQKENI. The J segment lost 3 bases and the V segment lost 0 bases, leaving 5 bases of the junction unmatched. The CDR3 is made up of 17 amino acids. In DNA, the CDR3 is TGTGCCAGCTCACCACCGAACAGGGGGCTGGACACCGGGGAGCTGTTTTTT. Its translation: CASSPPNRGLDTGELFF.

The chain employs TRBV18 and TRBJ2-3; 12 nucleotides line up with TRBD2. The V gene end was trimmed by 2 bases and the J gene end by 3 bases; junction bases not matched to a gene: 3. Germline V gene sequence: CDR1 KGHSH, CDR2 LQKENI. CDR3 length: 16 residues. The CDR3 DNA sequence: TGTGCCAGCTCACCAAGACTAGCGGGAGCAACAGATACGCAGTATTTT. Translating gives CASSPRLAGATDTQYF. The whole variable domain, remainder taken from reference TRBV18 and TRBJ2-3, is NAGVMQNPRHLVRRRGQEARLRCSPMKGHSHVYWYRQLPEEGLKFMVYLQKENIIDESGMPKERFSAEFPKEGPSILRIQQVVRGDSAAYFCASSPRLAGATDTQYFGPGTRLTVL.